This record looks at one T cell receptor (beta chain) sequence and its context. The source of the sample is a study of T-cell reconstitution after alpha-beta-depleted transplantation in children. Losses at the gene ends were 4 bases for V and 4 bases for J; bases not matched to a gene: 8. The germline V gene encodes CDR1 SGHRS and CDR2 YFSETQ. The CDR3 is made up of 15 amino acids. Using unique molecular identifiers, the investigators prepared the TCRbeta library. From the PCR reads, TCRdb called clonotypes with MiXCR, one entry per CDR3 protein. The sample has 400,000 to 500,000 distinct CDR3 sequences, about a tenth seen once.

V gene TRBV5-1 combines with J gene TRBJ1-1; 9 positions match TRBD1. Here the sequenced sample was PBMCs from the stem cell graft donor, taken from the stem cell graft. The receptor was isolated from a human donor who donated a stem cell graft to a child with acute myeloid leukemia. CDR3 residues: CASSTGTGRSTEAFF. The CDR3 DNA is TGCGCCAGCAGCACCGGGACAGGGAGGTCCACTGAAGCTTTCTTT.